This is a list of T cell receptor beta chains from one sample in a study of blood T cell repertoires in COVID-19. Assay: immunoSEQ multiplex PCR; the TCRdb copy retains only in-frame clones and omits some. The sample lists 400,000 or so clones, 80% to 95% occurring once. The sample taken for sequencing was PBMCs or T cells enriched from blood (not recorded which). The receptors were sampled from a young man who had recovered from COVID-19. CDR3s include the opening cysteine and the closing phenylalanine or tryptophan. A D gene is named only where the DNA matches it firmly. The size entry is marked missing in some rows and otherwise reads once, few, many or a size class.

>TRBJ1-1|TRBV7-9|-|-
CASSPQGMNTEAFF
TGTGCCAGCAGCCCCCAGGGGATGAACACTGAAGCTTTCTTT
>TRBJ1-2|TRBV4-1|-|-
CASRPWQDQVNGGYTF
TGCGCCAGCAGACCCTGGCAGGATCAAGTGAACGGTGGCTACACCTTC
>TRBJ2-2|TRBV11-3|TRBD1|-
CASSLGQGAIGELFF
TGTGCCAGCAGCTTGGGACAGGGGGCTATCGGGGAGCTGTTTTTT
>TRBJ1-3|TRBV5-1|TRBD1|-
CASSLETGAGNTIYF
TGCGCCAGCAGCCTAGAGACAGGGGCTGGAAACACCATATATTTT
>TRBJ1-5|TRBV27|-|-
CASSWRVGNQPQHF
TGTGCCAGCAGTTGGAGGGTGGGCAATCAGCCCCAGCATTTT
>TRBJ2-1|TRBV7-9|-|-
CASRGGGTSYNEQFF
TGTGCCAGCAGAGGTGGGGGGACCAGCTACAATGAGCAGTTCTTC
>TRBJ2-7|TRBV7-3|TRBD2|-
CASSPSMGREINEQYF
TGTGCCAGCAGCCCATCAATGGGGCGGGAGATCAACGAGCAGTACTTC
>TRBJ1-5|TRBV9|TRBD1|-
CASSPNTGGSQPQHF
TGTGCCAGCAGCCCTAACACAGGGGGGAGTCAGCCCCAGCATTTT
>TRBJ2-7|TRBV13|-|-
CASSLNSRAYEQYF
TGTGCCAGCAGCTTAAACTCGCGGGCCTACGAGCAGTACTTC
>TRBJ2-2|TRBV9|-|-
CASSVVQGGTGELFF
TGTGCCAGCAGCGTAGTACAGGGCGGCACCGGGGAGCTGTTTTTT
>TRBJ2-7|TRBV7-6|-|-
CASSVSQGGYEQYF
TGTGCCAGCAGTGTTAGCCAGGGTGGTTACGAGCAGTACTTC
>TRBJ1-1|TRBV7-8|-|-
CASSLGWRAPGGAEAFF
TGTGCCAGCAGCTTAGGTTGGAGGGCCCCGGGGGGTGCTGAAGCTTTCTTT
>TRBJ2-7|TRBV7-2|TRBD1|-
CASSPSTGNYEQYF
TGTGCCAGCAGCCCCTCGACAGGGAACTACGAGCAGTACTTC
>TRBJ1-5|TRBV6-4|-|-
CASSRGTPYSNQPQHF
TGTGCCAGCAGTCGGGGGACCCCGTATAGCAATCAGCCCCAGCATTTT
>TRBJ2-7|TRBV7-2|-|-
CASSYSFSYEQYF
TGTGCCAGCAGTTATTCGTTCTCCTACGAGCAGTACTTC
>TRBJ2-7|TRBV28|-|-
CASSLPLQGHPTDEQYF
TGTGCCAGCAGTTTACCCCTACAGGGCCATCCTACGGACGAGCAGTACTTC
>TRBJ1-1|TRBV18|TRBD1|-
CASSLQGLDTEAFF
TGTGCCAGCTCACTACAGGGGCTTGACACTGAAGCTTTCTTT
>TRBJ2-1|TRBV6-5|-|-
CASSYSDQGRNEQFF
TGTGCCAGCAGTTACTCTGACCAGGGCCGTAACGAGCAGTTCTTC
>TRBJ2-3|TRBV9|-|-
CASSTTQGGADTQYF
TGTGCCAGCAGCACGACTCAAGGGGGGGCAGATACGCAGTATTTT
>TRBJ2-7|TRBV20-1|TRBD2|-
CSASPSGDKSSYEQYF
TGCAGTGCTAGTCCTAGCGGGGACAAAAGCTCCTACGAGCAGTACTTC
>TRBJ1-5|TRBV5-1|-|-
CASSPGGIGVDQPQHF
TGCGCCAGCAGCCCTGGTGGGATAGGGGTTGATCAGCCCCAGCATTTT
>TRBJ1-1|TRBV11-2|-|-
CASSLESGTSEAFF
TGTGCCAGCAGCTTAGAGAGTGGGACATCTGAAGCTTTCTTT
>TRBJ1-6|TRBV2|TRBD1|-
CASTGGQFYNSPLHF
TGTGCCAGCACCGGGGGACAGTTTTATAATTCACCCCTCCACTTT
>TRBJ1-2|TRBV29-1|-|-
CSVGAGEGYTF
TGCAGCGTTGGGGCAGGGGAGGGCTACACCTTC
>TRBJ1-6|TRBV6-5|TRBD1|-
CATWRGQENSPLHF
TGTGCCACCTGGCGGGGACAGGAGAATTCACCCCTCCACTTT
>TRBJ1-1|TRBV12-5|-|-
CASVGGPTEAFF
TGTGCTAGTGTAGGAGGGCCCACTGAAGCTTTCTTT
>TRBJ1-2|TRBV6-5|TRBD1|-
CASSFDRANYGYTF
TGTGCCAGCAGCTTTGACAGGGCCAATTATGGCTACACCTTC
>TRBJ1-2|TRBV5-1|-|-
CASSLGAGEGYGYTF
TGCGCCAGCAGCTTGGGGGCGGGGGAAGGCTATGGCTACACCTTC
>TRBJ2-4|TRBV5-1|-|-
CASSGLMTLAKNIQYF
TGCGCCAGCAGCGGGCTTATGACACTAGCCAAAAACATTCAGTACTTC
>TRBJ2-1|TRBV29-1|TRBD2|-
CSGGLGGYEQFF
TGCAGCGGGGGACTAGGTGGCTATGAGCAGTTCTTC
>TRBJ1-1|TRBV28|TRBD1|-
CASSKGQLNTEAFF
TGTGCCAGCAGTAAGGGACAGTTAAACACTGAAGCTTTCTTT
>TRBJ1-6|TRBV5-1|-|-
CASSLEGQYNSPLHF
TGCGCCAGCAGCTTGGAGGGGCAGTATAATTCACCCCTCCACTTT
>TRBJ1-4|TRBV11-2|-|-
CASSLVGLQGATNEKLFF
TGTGCCAGCAGCTTAGTTGGGCTACAGGGCGCAACTAATGAAAAACTGTTTTTT
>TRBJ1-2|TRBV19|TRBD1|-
CASTIPVGQAKTNYGYTF
TGTGCCAGTACCATACCTGTCGGACAGGCGAAGACGAACTATGGCTACACCTTC
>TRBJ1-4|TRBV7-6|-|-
CASSLATGLTNEKLFF
TGTGCCAGCAGCTTAGCCACTGGGCTGACTAATGAAAAACTGTTTTTT
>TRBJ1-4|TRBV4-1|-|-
CASSQETSGRAPGKLFF
TGCGCCAGCAGCCAAGAAACGTCCGGGAGGGCCCCAGGAAAACTGTTTTTT
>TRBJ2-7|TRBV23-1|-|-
CARFSTASYEQYF
TGCGCCAGATTCTCGACAGCCTCCTACGAGCAGTACTTC
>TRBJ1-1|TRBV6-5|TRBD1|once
CASTLGQGGKAEAFF
TGTGCCAGCACCTTAGGACAGGGCGGGAAAGCTGAAGCTTTCTTT
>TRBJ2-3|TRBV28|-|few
CASSSLRGDSTDTQYF
TGTGCCAGCAGTTCCCTTCGGGGAGATTCCACAGATACGCAGTATTTT
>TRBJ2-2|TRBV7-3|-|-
CASSSSSTGELFF
TGTGCCAGCAGCTCAAGCTCTACCGGGGAGCTGTTTTTT
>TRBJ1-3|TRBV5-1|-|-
CASSVGAGGSGNTIYF
TGCGCCAGCAGCGTCGGGGCAGGAGGGTCTGGAAACACCATATATTTT
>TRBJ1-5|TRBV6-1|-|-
CASSEVGGSNQPQHF
TGTGCCAGCAGTGAAGTTGGAGGTAGCAATCAGCCCCAGCATTTT
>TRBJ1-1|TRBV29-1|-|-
CSVGQVLNTEAFF
TGCAGCGTTGGACAGGTTTTGAACACTGAAGCTTTCTTT
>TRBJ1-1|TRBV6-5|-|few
CASSYQMNTEAFF
TGTGCCAGCAGTTATCAGATGAACACTGAAGCTTTCTTT
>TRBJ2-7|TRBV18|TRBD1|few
CASSPVETGEREQYF
TGTGCCAGCTCACCGGTAGAGACAGGGGAACGCGAGCAGTACTTC
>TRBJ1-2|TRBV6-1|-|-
CASSGGLSEQGAWHYYGYTF
TGTGCCAGCAGTGGGGGACTATCCGAACAAGGTGCTTGGCACTACTATGGCTACACCTTC
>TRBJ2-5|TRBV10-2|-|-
CASSDSDYPDF
TGCGCCAGCAGTGACAGTGACTACCCGGACTTC